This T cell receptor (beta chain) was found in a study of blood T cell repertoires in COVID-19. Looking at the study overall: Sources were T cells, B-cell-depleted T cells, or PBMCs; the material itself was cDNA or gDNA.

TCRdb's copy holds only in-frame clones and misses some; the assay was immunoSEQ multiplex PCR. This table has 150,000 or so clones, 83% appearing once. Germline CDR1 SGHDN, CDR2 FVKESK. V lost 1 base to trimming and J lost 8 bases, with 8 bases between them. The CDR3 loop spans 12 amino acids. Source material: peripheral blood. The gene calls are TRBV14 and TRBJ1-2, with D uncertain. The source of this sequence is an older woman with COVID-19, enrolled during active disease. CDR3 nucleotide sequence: TGTGCCAGCAGCCAAGGGGGAGAGGGCTACACCTTC. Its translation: CASSQGGEGYTF.